This T cell receptor beta chain was captured in a study of blood T cell repertoires in COVID-19. Overall study context: Acute and convalescent COVID-19 samples came from the United States, Italy and Spain.

V lost 2 bases to trimming and J lost 3 bases, with 16 bases between them. The CDR3 is 16 amino acids. The germline CDR1 and CDR2 sequences are KGHSH and LQKENI. Sequencing used immunoSEQ multiplex PCR; TCRdb keeps in-frame clones, though not all of them. The sample has about 250,000 clones; 85% to 90% are singletons. Participant-given clinical history determined each cohort assignment. Symptom resolution, clearance, or two negative PCRs marked donors in Cohort 3 as recovered. The TCR comes from a man in his forties who had recovered from COVID-19. The sample was PBMCs or T cells enriched from blood (not recorded which). The V call is TRBV18, the J call TRBJ1-2; no firm D call. CDR3 in DNA: TGTGCCAGCTCACCAGTGGAGGGAAATCTTTACTATGGCTACACCTTC. It specifies CASSPVEGNLYYGYTF. The entire variable domain, with the rest obtained from reference TRBV18 and TRBJ1-2, is as follows: NAGVMQNPRHLVRRRGQEARLRCSPMKGHSHVYWYRQLPEEGLKFMVYLQKENIIDESGMPKERFSAEFPKEGPSILRIQQVVRGDSAAYFCASSPVEGNLYYGYTFGSGTRLTVV.